These 13 T cell receptor beta chains came from one sample sequenced in a study of blood T cell repertoires in COVID-19. The data were produced by immunoSEQ multiplex PCR, yet TCRdb's version contains in-frame clones alone and is incomplete. The sample holds roughly 520,000 clones, roughly 90% seen once. The sequenced sample consisted of PBMCs or T cells enriched from blood (not recorded which). These receptors originate from a middle-aged woman who had recovered from COVID-19.

The chain combines TRBV7-9 with TRBJ2-1, with TRBD2 matching over 12 bases. The CDR3 spans 17 residues. Germline V CDR1 and CDR2: SEHNR, FQNEAQ (reference sequence). The J segment lost 6 bases and the V segment lost 2 bases, leaving 8 bases of the junction unmatched. The CDR3 loop is CASSLIAGLAGPNEQFF. CDR3 in DNA: TGTGCCAGCAGCTTAATCGCCGGACTAGCGGGACCCAATGAGCAGTTCTTC.

Note on this clone: A junction boundary mismatches the germline segment, possibly from a read error. This chain joins TRBV7-2 and TRBJ2-4; possible D gene TRBD2, 6 bases. The CDR3 runs to 12 residues. Germline CDR1 reads SGHTA; CDR2 reads FQGNSA. CDR3: CASSPLTGSAGF. The CDR3 DNA reads TGTGCCAGCAGCCCTCTCACCGGGTCAGCGGGCTTC.

The rearrangement joins TRBV6-2 or TRBV6-3 to TRBJ2-1; D unclear. V was trimmed by 2 bases and J by 10 bases, leaving 6 bases between them. CDR1 MNHEY and CDR2 SVGEGT come from the germline V gene. The CDR3 covers 11 residues. The CDR3 loop is CASSYAAEQFF. The CDR3 DNA sequence: TGTGCCAGCAGTTACGCGGCGGAGCAGTTCTTC.

V is TRBV6-1 and J is TRBJ2-2, with 7 bases that match TRBD2. With 2 bases clipped from V and 4 bases from J, the junction kept 7 bases outside the gene matches. This CDR3 comprises 16 residues. Germline V gene data show CDR1 as MNHNS and CDR2 as SASEGT. The CDR3 protein is CASSEWATSFTGELFF. The CDR3 region has the DNA TGTGCCAGCAGTGAATGGGCGACTAGCTTCACCGGGGAGCTGTTTTTT.

V usage is TRBV4-3 and J usage is TRBJ2-5; 16 nucleotides match TRBD2. J gave up 2 bases and V 4 bases, and 10 bases lay outside the gene matches. This CDR3 region has 19 residues. Per the germline V gene, CDR1 is LGHNA and CDR2 is YSLEER. The CDR3 reads CASSPGLAGGIGDQETQYF. CDR3 coding DNA: TGCGCCAGCAGCCCGGGACTAGCGGGAGGGATCGGGGATCAAGAGACCCAGTACTTC.

V usage is TRBV6-5 and J usage is TRBJ1-3, with TRBD1 identical over 9 bases. The CDR3 contains 13 residues. Per germline, CDR1 MNHEY and CDR2 SVGAGI. J was trimmed by 8 bases and V by 7 bases; bases with no gene match: 6. The CDR3 DNA is TGTGCCAGCAAGGGACAGGGCGGCTACACCATATATTTT. Its translation is CASKGQGGYTIYF.

V usage is TRBV19 and J usage is TRBJ1-5; 8 nucleotides agree with TRBD1. CDR3 size: 17 residues. The V gene end was trimmed by 4 bases and the J gene end by 11 bases; junction bases not matched to a gene: 19. Germline V gene sequence: CDR1 LNHDA, CDR2 SQIVND (reference sequence). CDR3 protein: CASSTIYGQGHFLAQHF. CDR3 DNA sequence: TGTGCCAGTAGTACGATATATGGACAGGGACACTTTTTAGCCCAGCATTTT.

The chain recombines TRBV6-5 with TRBJ2-2; unclear D gene. V lost 6 bases and J lost 1, with 6 bases in between. The CDR3 consists of 13 residues. The germline V gene has CDR1 MNHEY and CDR2 SVGAGI. The CDR3 reads CASSPMNTGELFF. CDR3 coding DNA: TGTGCCAGCAGCCCCATGAACACCGGGGAGCTGTTTTTT.

The chain recombines TRBV4-3 with TRBJ2-1, with D possibly being TRBD1 (6 bases). Deletions cut 0 bases from V and 6 bases from J, with 15 bases between. Germline V gene data show CDR1 as LGHNA and CDR2 as YSLEER. The CDR3 totals 16 residues. The CDR3 region is CASSQDLVQGFNEQFF. CDR3 nucleotides: TGCGCCAGCAGCCAAGATTTGGTACAGGGTTTCAATGAGCAGTTCTTC.

The table lists this clone with a count of one. V gene TRBV18 combines with J gene TRBJ1-2; D gene ambiguous. The V gene's germline CDR1 is KGHSH and CDR2 LQKENI. Trimming left V 8 bases short and J 0 bases short, with 7 bases between. The CDR3 is 12 residues long. As DNA, the CDR3 is TGTGCCAGCCCAGACACTAACTATGGCTACACCTTC. It encodes CASPDTNYGYTF.

The chain links TRBV11-2 to TRBJ1-3; no firm D call. Trimming removed 7 bases from V and 5 bases from J, with 18 bases in between. Germline CDR1 is SGHAT and CDR2 is FQNNGV. The length of the CDR3 is 15 residues. The CDR3 sequence: CASTPLGGLRNTIYF. Here the CDR3 DNA reads TGTGCCAGCACCCCTTTGGGAGGGTTAAGAAACACCATATATTTT.

The V and J genes are TRBV10-3 and TRBJ2-7, with 9 bases lining up with TRBD1. CDR3 length: 14 residues. Per the germline V gene, CDR1 is ENHRY and CDR2 is SYGVKD. Unmatched junction bases numbered 4, after V lost 5 bases and J lost 2 bases. CDR3 sequence: CAISPGQGAYEQYF. The CDR3 DNA reads TGTGCCATCAGTCCGGGACAGGGCGCCTACGAGCAGTACTTC.

The rearrangement joins TRBV25-1 to TRBJ1-2; 10 nucleotides line up with TRBD1. J gave up 4 bases and V 4 bases, and 9 bases lay outside the gene matches. This CDR3 is built from 16 residues. Germline values: CDR1 MGHDK, CDR2 SYGVNS. The CDR3 region is CASSGQGARGVYGYTF. In nucleotides, the CDR3 is TGTGCCAGCAGTGGACAGGGGGCGCGGGGTGTCTATGGCTACACCTTC.